Listed below are T cell receptor beta chains from one sample, sequenced in a study of early T cells in non-severe SARS-CoV-2 infection. MiXCR was run by TCRdb on the 5' RACE reads, yielding one entry per CDR3 protein. The table has some 89,000 distinct CDR3 sequences, 9.5% to 11% seen once. The sample was whole blood, taken at baseline. The source is an adult who was a healthcare worker with PCR-confirmed SARS-CoV-2 infection or an uninfected control (not recorded which). Both conserved end residues are part of each CDR3. The D gene is left open where the match is weak. For some rows the clone size is stated as once, few or many, or as a class when expanded; others skip it.

j_call d_call v_call clone_size cdr3_aa cdr3_nt
TRBJ1-5 TRBD1 TRBV4-1 . CASSPGQGAQPQHF TGCGCCAGCAGCCCCGGACAGGGTGCTCAGCCCCAGCATTTT
TRBJ1-4 TRBD1 TRBV20-1 . CSARDGGQGNEKLFF TGCAGTGCTAGAGATGGGGGACAGGGAAACGAAAAACTGTTTTTT
TRBJ2-7 TRBD1 TRBV20-1 many CRAVDRANSRRGYEQYF TGCAGAGCAGTTGACAGGGCCAACTCCAGGCGAGGCTACGAGCAGTACTTC
TRBJ1-2 TRBD1 TRBV29-1 . CSVELWDRVEGYTF TGCAGCGTTGAGCTATGGGACAGGGTGGAAGGCTACACCTTC
TRBJ1-3 . TRBV25-1 many CASSTSSGNTIYF TGTGCCAGCAGTACCAGCTCTGGAAACACCATATATTTT
TRBJ2-7 . TRBV5-1 few CASSLALGSPQYF TGCGCCAGCAGCTTGGCCCTTGGGTCCCCCCAGTACTTC
TRBJ1-3 TRBD1 TRBV11-2 many CASSPGGGSGNTIYF TGTGCCAGCAGCCCAGGGGGAGGCTCTGGAAACACCATATATTTT
TRBJ1-2 TRBD1 TRBV30 . CAWSAGTGGYGYTF TGTGCCTGGAGTGCAGGGACAGGGGGCTATGGCTACACCTTC
TRBJ2-2 . TRBV7-8 few CASSLEGGGWAGELFF TGTGCCAGCAGCTTAGAGGGCGGTGGATGGGCCGGGGAGCTGTTTTTT
TRBJ1-3 . TRBV11-2 few CASSFSSPYSGNTIYF TGTGCCAGCAGCTTTTCGTCTCCCTACTCTGGAAACACCATATATTTT
TRBJ2-5 . TRBV7-9 . CASSPTTPVGEETQYF TGTGCCAGCAGCCCTACCACCCCAGTCGGGGAAGAGACCCAGTACTTC
TRBJ2-6 TRBD1 TRBV20-1 many CSARGQGVTGANVLTF TGCAGTGCCCGGGGACAGGGTGTTACTGGGGCCAACGTCCTGACTTTC
TRBJ2-2 TRBD2 TRBV6-5 . CASRDPSGSNTGELFF TGTGCCAGCAGGGACCCTAGCGGGTCGAACACCGGGGAGCTGTTTTTT
TRBJ1-5 . TRBV12-3/TRBV12-4 many CASSQGIKPQHF TGTGCCAGCAGTCAGGGAATTAAGCCCCAGCATTTT
TRBJ2-1 . TRBV6-5 few CASSYGRRNEQFF TGTGCCAGCAGTTATGGACGGCGCAATGAGCAGTTCTTC
TRBJ1-5 TRBD1 TRBV19 few CASRDRVNQPQHF TGTGCCAGTAGGGACAGGGTAAATCAGCCCCAGCATTTT
TRBJ2-7 . TRBV11-2 many CASSLVTDEQYF TGTGCCAGCAGCTTAGTAACTGACGAGCAGTACTTC
TRBJ1-1 TRBD1 TRBV2 . CASSAGGTEAFF TGTGCCAGCAGTGCAGGGGGCACTGAAGCTTTCTTT
TRBJ2-1 TRBD2 TRBV19 few CASRRTSGRATYNEQFF TGTGCCAGCCGGCGGACTAGCGGGAGGGCTACCTACAATGAGCAGTTCTTC
TRBJ1-5 . TRBV27 . CASSHQKNQPQHF TGTGCCAGCAGTCATCAAAAGAATCAGCCCCAGCATTTT
TRBJ1-2 TRBD1 TRBV5-4 . CASSRDSLEYGYTF TGTGCCAGCAGCCGGGACAGCCTAGAATATGGCTACACCTTC
TRBJ2-7 TRBD1 TRBV29-1 few CSVWTGGSYEQYF TGCAGCGTTTGGACAGGGGGCTCCTACGAGCAGTACTTC
TRBJ2-2 TRBD1 TRBV24-1 many CATSEPTGRKTGELFF TGTGCCACCAGTGAACCGACAGGGAGAAAGACCGGGGAGCTGTTTTTT
TRBJ1-1 TRBD1 TRBV5-1 many CASTGTANTEAFF TGCGCCAGCACCGGGACAGCGAACACTGAAGCTTTCTTT
TRBJ1-1 . TRBV27 few CASMDGFGTEAFF TGTGCCAGCATGGACGGGTTTGGAACTGAAGCTTTCTTT
TRBJ2-1 TRBD2 TRBV6-2/TRBV6-3 . CASRTLAPSSYNEQFF TGTGCCAGCAGAACACTAGCGCCAAGCTCCTACAATGAGCAGTTCTTC